Below, 14 T cell receptor beta chains from the same sample are listed, as sequenced in a study of control samples from healthy donors and cancer patients. Profiling relied on immunoSEQ multiplex PCR, and the TCRdb table lists in-frame clones only, not all of them. The sample consists of 150,000 to 200,000 clones, nearly 90% of them appearing once. The sample consisted of blood. These receptors all come from a woman in her forties or fifties in good health.

The chain recombines TRBV6-5 with TRBJ1-4; 9 bases agree with TRBD1. This CDR3 contains 14 residues. The germline gives CDR1 MNHEY, CDR2 SVGAGI. The V segment lost 6 bases and the J segment 5 bases; nucleotides outside the gene matches: 4. This CDR3 reads CASSIGQGNEKLFF. The CDR3 region has the DNA TGTGCCAGCAGCATCGGACAGGGGAATGAAAAACTGTTTTTT.

V is TRBV19 and J is TRBJ2-1; D might be TRBD2 (6 bases). In germline, CDR1 is LNHDA, CDR2 SQIVND (reference sequence). The length of the CDR3 is 14 residues. V was shortened by 4 bases and J by 2 bases, with 9 bases between the two germline ends. The CDR3 reads CASSKEGTYNEQFF. DNA for the CDR3: TGTGCCAGTAGTAAGGAGGGGACCTACAATGAGCAGTTCTTC.

The gene calls are TRBV29-1 and TRBJ2-7; D possibly uses TRBD1 or TRBD2 (5 bases each). The CDR3 sequence is 16 residues long. V was cut by 3 bases and J by 3 bases, with 21 bases left in between. Germline V gene sequence: CDR1 SQVTM, CDR2 ANQGSEA. The CDR3 region has the DNA TGCAGCGTTGAGTTGGGTGCCCGGGGCTACGTCTACGAGCAGTACTTC. This codes for CSVELGARGYVYEQYF.

This clone was counted once. This chain uses TRBV2 with TRBJ1-5; D remains ambiguous. Germline lookup yields CDR1 SNHLY and CDR2 FYNNEI. V shed 3 bases and J shed 6 bases, with 15 bases lying between them. The CDR3 covers 15 residues. The chain's CDR3 is CASSELNVRTQPQHF. The DNA for the CDR3 is TGTGCCAGCAGTGAGCTAAATGTACGGACTCAGCCCCAGCATTTT.

The J gene is TRBJ1-6, the V gene TRBV2, with 8 bases that match TRBD1. The CDR3 has 13 amino acids. Per the germline V gene, CDR1 is SNHLY and CDR2 is FYNNEI. V gave up 5 bases and J gave up 9 bases; unmatched junction bases: 3. In DNA, the CDR3 is TGTGCCAGCAGTACAGGGGGGGTTTCACCCCTCCACTTT. Its translation: CASSTGGVSPLHF.

This chain uses TRBV6-2 or TRBV6-3 with TRBJ2-7; TRBD2 matches at 7 bases. The germline gives CDR1 MNHEY, CDR2 SVGEGT. V was clipped by 7 bases and J by 2 bases; unmatched bases: 5. This CDR3 is built from 13 residues. The CDR3 reads CASNPSGTYEQYF. Written as DNA, the CDR3 is TGTGCCAGCAACCCGAGCGGGACCTACGAGCAGTACTTC.

The sample holds one count of this clone. This CDR3 is also generated by other DNA sequences in the sample. The chain carries TRBV27 and TRBJ2-7; D ambiguous. This CDR3 spans 13 amino acids. Germline assignment: CDR1 MNHEY and CDR2 SMNVEV (reference sequence). Trimming stripped 2 bases from V and 2 bases from J, with 7 bases between. The CDR3 DNA reads TGTGCCAGCAGTTTAAGCAGTGCCTACGAGCAGTACTTC. It translates to CASSLSSAYEQYF.

The chain has TRBV3-1 (or the pseudogene TRBV3-2) and TRBJ2-6; D perhaps matches TRBD1 (6 bases). The V end was cut by 6 bases, the J end by 0 bases, with 15 bases between. There are 17 residues in the CDR3. Germline CDR1 reads LGHDT; CDR2 reads YNNKEL (reference sequence). The CDR3 coding sequence is TGTGCCAGCAGACAGGGACATGTAACCTCTGGGGCCAACGTCCTGACTTTC. This codes for CASRQGHVTSGANVLTF.

The chain has TRBV30 and TRBJ1-1; 8 bases fit TRBD1. The CDR3 loop spans 12 amino acids. CDR1 is GTSNPN and CDR2 is SVGIG in the germline V gene (reference sequence). V was clipped by 3 bases and J by 5 bases; unmatched bases: 2. Here the CDR3 DNA reads TGTGCCTGGAGCTACAGGGGGACTGAAGCTTTCTTT. It codes for CAWSYRGTEAFF.

V and J are TRBV9 and TRBJ2-5, with D possibly matching TRBD1 (5 bases). The germline CDR1 and CDR2 sequences are SGDLS and YYNGEE. V was clipped by 2 bases and J by 5 bases, with 10 bases between them. This CDR3 has 13 amino acids. The CDR3 nucleotides read TGTGCCAGCAGCGTGGGGCGAGACGAGACCCAGTACTTC. Translating it yields CASSVGRDETQYF. The full variable domain, in which reference TRBV9 and TRBJ2-5 provide the parts outside the CDR3, is DSGVTQTPKHLITATGQRVTLRCSPRSGDLSVYWYQQSLDQGLQFLIQYYNGEERAKGNILERFSAQQFPDLHSELNLSSLELGDSALYFCASSVGRDETQYFGPGTRLLVL.

This chain joins TRBV11-2 and TRBJ1-5; D not resolved. Germline V gives CDR1 SGHAT, CDR2 FQNNGV. V was pared by 0 bases and J by 4 bases, with 13 bases between. The CDR3 runs 16 residues. This chain's CDR3 is CASSLDLGRSNQPQHF. The DNA for the CDR3 is TGTGCCAGCAGCTTAGATCTAGGTAGATCGAATCAGCCCCAGCATTTT.

The V and J genes are TRBV15 and TRBJ2-2; TRBD1 agrees at 8 bases. The CDR3 is 14 residues long. Germline CDR1 LNHNV, CDR2 YYDKDF (reference sequence). After removal of 8 bases from V and 5 bases from J, the junction contained 7 bases not matched to a gene. For the CDR3, the DNA is TGTGCCACCCTACCAGGGGGCCGGACCGGGGAGCTGTTTTTT. Residues: CATLPGGRTGELFF.

DNA for the CDR3: TGCGCCAGCAGCTTGGGCCAGGGGGTCACCGGGGAGCTGTTTTTT. It codes for CASSLGQGVTGELFF. V usage is TRBV5-1 and J usage is TRBJ2-2, with 7 bases that match TRBD1. The CDR3 sequence is 15 residues long. Germline CDR1 reads SGHRS; CDR2 reads YFSETQ. V trimming: 0 bases; J trimming: 4 bases; junction bases outside the gene matches: 3.

The chain is built from TRBV6-4 and TRBJ2-1; 8 nucleotides agree with TRBD1. Germline CDR1 MRHNA, CDR2 SNTAGT. Trimming took 4 bases from V and 10 from J; bases not matched to a gene: 9. CDR3 length equals 14 residues. The CDR3 DNA reads as TGTGCCAGCAGTGCCGTCCAGGGGGCGGGGGAGCAGTTCTTC. Amino acid sequence: CASSAVQGAGEQFF.